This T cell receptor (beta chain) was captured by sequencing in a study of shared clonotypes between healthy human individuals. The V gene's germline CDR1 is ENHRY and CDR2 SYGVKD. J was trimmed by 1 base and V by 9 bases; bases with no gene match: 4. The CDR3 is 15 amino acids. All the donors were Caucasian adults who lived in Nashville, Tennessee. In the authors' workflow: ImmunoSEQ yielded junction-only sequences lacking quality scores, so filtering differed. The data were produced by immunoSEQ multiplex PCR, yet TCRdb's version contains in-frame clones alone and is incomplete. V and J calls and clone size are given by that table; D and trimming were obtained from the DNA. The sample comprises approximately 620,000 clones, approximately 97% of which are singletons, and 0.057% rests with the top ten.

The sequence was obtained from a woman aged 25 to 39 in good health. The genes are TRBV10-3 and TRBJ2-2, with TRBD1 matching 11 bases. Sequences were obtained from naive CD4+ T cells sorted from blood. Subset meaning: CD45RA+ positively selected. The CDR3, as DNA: TGTGCCATAAGGACAGGGGGCAAGAACACCGGGGAGCTGTTTTTT. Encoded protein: CAIRTGGKNTGELFF.